This TCR beta chain was profiled in a study of cytomegalovirus exposure and HLA in healthy donors. A remark on this clone: Its target is not known.

In the PCR, 60 Vbeta and 13 Jbeta primers were used. The assay was immunoSEQ multiplex PCR, and TCRdb's table has in-frame clones only and misses some. Seen here are some 170,000 clones, under 80% observed once, and the top ten hold around 2.3%. The length of the CDR3 is 13 residues. The germline V gene encodes CDR1 SEHNR and CDR2 FQNEAQ (reference sequence). V lost 10 bases to trimming and J lost 11 bases, with 18 bases between them. Study-level results: TCR beta chains numbering under 200 were designated cytomegalovirus-associated. Researchers reportedly found TCR beta sequences accurately predicted most subjects' HLA-A and HLA-B alleles. Earlier findings revealed that most TCR beta V segments proved productive either about 87% or about 30% of the time. Among TCR sequences, most were rare, though some public TCRs appeared in many donors.

The TCR comes from a human donor in good health. The source material was PBMCs. J is TRBJ1-6 and V is TRBV7-9, with unresolved D. CDR3 nucleotides: TGTGCCACCCTTGATGAGAGCAAAACACCCCTCCACTTT. Amino acids: CATLDESKTPLHF.